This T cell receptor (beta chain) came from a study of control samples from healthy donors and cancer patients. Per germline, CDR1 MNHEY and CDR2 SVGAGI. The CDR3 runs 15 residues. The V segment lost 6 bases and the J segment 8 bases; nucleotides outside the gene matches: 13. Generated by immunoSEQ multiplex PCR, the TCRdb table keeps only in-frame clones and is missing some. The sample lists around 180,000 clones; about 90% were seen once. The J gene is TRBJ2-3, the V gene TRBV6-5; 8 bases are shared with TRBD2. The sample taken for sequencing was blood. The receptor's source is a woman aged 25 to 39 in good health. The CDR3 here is CASSLLAEGTGTQYF. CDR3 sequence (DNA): TGTGCCAGCAGCCTACTAGCGGAGGGGACGGGTACGCAGTATTTT.